The 22 T cell receptor beta chains below all came from one sample that was sequenced in a study of blood T cell repertoires in COVID-19. TCRdb's table, derived via immunoSEQ multiplex PCR, lists solely in-frame clones and lacks some. The repertoire holds 250,000 to 300,000 clones, just over 90% seen once, with approximately 2% in the top ten. The sequenced sample consisted of peripheral blood. These TCRs come from a woman aged 25 to 45 with COVID-19, enrolled during active disease.

In its sample, this clone was seen once. V gene TRBV5-6 combines with J gene TRBJ2-4; 8 bases match TRBD2. The length of the CDR3 is 16 residues. Germline CDR1 SGHDT, CDR2 YYEEEE. V lost 2 bases, J lost 4 bases, and 8 bases stayed unmatched. This chain's CDR3 is CASSFGSSGMKNIQYF. DNA for the CDR3: TGTGCCAGCAGCTTTGGGAGTAGCGGGATGAAAAACATTCAGTACTTC.

About this clone: The same CDR3 can be traced to other DNA sequences in this sample. V gene TRBV6-5 combines with J gene TRBJ1-1; tentative D call: TRBD1 (5 bases). The CDR3 is 14 amino acids. Per the germline V gene, CDR1 is MNHEY and CDR2 is SVGAGI. The ends were cut back, 0 bases at V and 1 base at J, with 6 bases in the middle. Here the CDR3 DNA reads TGTGCCAGCAGTTACTCTAGGGGGAACACTGAAGCTTTCTTT. Its protein product is CASSYSRGNTEAFF.

This chain joins TRBV3-1 (or the pseudogene TRBV3-2) and TRBJ2-1, with 7 bases lining up with TRBD2. The junction had 7 bases not matched to a gene; V was cut back by 4 bases and J by 4 bases. Germline V gene lookup returns CDR1 LGHDT and CDR2 YNNKEL (reference sequence). The CDR3 extends over 15 amino acids. In DNA, the CDR3 is TGTGCCAGCAGCCCAAGCGCGGGAGATTACAATGAGCAGTTCTTC. Residues: CASSPSAGDYNEQFF.

The chain uses TRBV28 and TRBJ1-2, with TRBD1 as a possible D gene (6 bases). The germline V gene encodes CDR1 MDHEN and CDR2 SYDVKM. Deletions cut 6 bases from V and 3 bases from J, with 11 bases between. The CDR3 is made up of 13 amino acids. The CDR3 sequence is CASRGDNYYGYTF. In DNA, the CDR3 is TGTGCCAGCAGGGGGGACAATTACTATGGCTACACCTTC.

The rearrangement uses TRBV18 and TRBJ2-1; 11 nucleotides match TRBD2. The V and J ends lost 1 base and 5 bases, in that order; junction bases with no gene match: 4. The CDR3 runs to 16 residues. In germline, CDR1 is KGHSH, CDR2 LQKENI. The CDR3 region has the DNA TGTGCCAGCTCACCACTCTTAGCGGGAGGGAACAATGAGCAGTTCTTC. Protein product: CASSPLLAGGNNEQFF.

The DNA of the CDR3 is TGTGCCAGCAGCAGCGGAGGACAGGGCCACGAGCAGTACTTC. Encoded protein: CASSSGGQGHEQYF. The V gene is TRBV7-9, the J gene TRBJ2-7; TRBD1 aligns across 8 bases. The germline V gene encodes CDR1 SEHNR and CDR2 FQNEAQ (reference sequence). Trimming at V came to 5 bases and at J to 5 bases, leaving 8 bases not matched to a gene. This CDR3 contains 14 residues.

This clone was seen only once. This sequence joins TRBV5-4 and TRBJ2-5; 10 nucleotides match TRBD2. The CDR3 contains 16 residues. Germline V lookup: CDR1 SGHNT, CDR2 YYREEE (reference sequence). The V and J ends lost 0 bases and 1 base, in that order; junction bases with no gene match: 3. CDR3 residues: CASSLGLAGPQETQYF. The CDR3 coding sequence is TGTGCCAGCAGCTTGGGACTAGCGGGCCCCCAAGAGACCCAGTACTTC.

The chain has TRBV20-1 and TRBJ2-7, with 7 bases matching TRBD1. The trim removed 3 bases at V and 5 bases at J, leaving 13 bases unmatched. Germline lookup yields CDR1 DFQATT and CDR2 SNEGSKA (reference sequence). The CDR3 extends over 15 amino acids. Written as DNA, the CDR3 is TGCAGTGCTAGTGCGCAGGGACAGTTAGGCCACGAGCAGTACTTC. Protein product: CSASAQGQLGHEQYF.

The chain joins TRBV6-2 or TRBV6-3 to TRBJ2-1, with D maybe TRBD2 (7 bases). The CDR3 runs to 16 residues. Per the germline V gene, CDR1 is MNHEY and CDR2 is SVGEGT. The ends were cut back, 6 bases at V and 4 bases at J, with 19 bases in the middle. The CDR3 spells CASSLGAGELYNEQFF. As DNA, the CDR3 is TGTGCCAGCAGCCTGGGGGCGGGAGAGCTATACAATGAGCAGTTCTTC.

In DNA, the CDR3 is TGTGCCATCAGTTTGGCTAGGGGGTCTGAAGCTTTCTTT. It translates to CAISLARGSEAFF. This chain connects TRBV10-3 to TRBJ1-1, with D perhaps TRBD1 (6 bases). Germline CDR1 is ENHRY and CDR2 is SYGVKD. The CDR3 is 13 residues long. V was pared by 5 bases and J by 6 bases, with 13 bases between.

The table lists this clone with a count of one. The rearrangement uses TRBV7-9 and TRBJ2-5; 13 positions agree with TRBD2. Trimming cost V 5 bases and J 5 bases; bases outside gene matches: 14. This CDR3 is built from 18 residues. Germline CDR1 is SEHNR and CDR2 is FQNEAQ (reference sequence). In DNA form, the CDR3 reads TGTGCCAGCAGCCCCAGGACTAGCGGGAGCGGTTCTGGGGAGACCCAGTACTTC. It translates to CASSPRTSGSGSGETQYF.

The chain is built from TRBV27 and TRBJ1-5, with a weak D call TRBD1 (6 bases). The CDR3 totals 15 residues. Per germline, CDR1 MNHEY and CDR2 SMNVEV (reference sequence). Trimming shortened V by 3 bases and J by 5 bases, and 14 bases separated the two germline ends. CDR3 sequence (DNA): TGTGCCAGCAGTTTTTCAACAGGGATAGATCAGCCCCAGCATTTT. Protein product: CASSFSTGIDQPQHF.

The chain joins TRBV5-4 to TRBJ1-4, with D hard to call. In germline, CDR1 is SGHNT, CDR2 YYREEE (reference sequence). V dropped 3 bases and J dropped 8 bases, with 11 bases sitting between them. The CDR3 is 13 residues long. CDR3 coding DNA: TGTGCCAGCAGCTCGGGATCGAAGGAAAAACTGTTTTTT. Its translation is CASSSGSKEKLFF.

This clone was detected only a few times. This chain links TRBV6-5 with TRBJ2-3; TRBD1 matches 10 bases. Germline lookup yields CDR1 MNHEY and CDR2 SVGAGI. Trimming took 7 bases from V and 4 from J; bases not matched to a gene: 8. The CDR3 totals 15 residues. CDR3 DNA sequence: TGTGCCAGCATGACAGGGGGCCATGGTGCAGATACGCAGTATTTT. This codes for CASMTGGHGADTQYF.

The chain employs TRBV19 and TRBJ2-1; 10 bases fit TRBD2. V lost 0 bases, J lost 1 base, and 0 bases stayed unmatched. Germline lookup yields CDR1 LNHDA and CDR2 SQIVND (reference sequence). The CDR3 sequence is 16 residues long. This chain's CDR3 is CASSIELAGSYNEQFF. Written as DNA, the CDR3 is TGTGCCAGTAGTATAGAACTAGCGGGATCCTACAATGAGCAGTTCTTC.

The gene calls are TRBV25-1 and TRBJ1-2; TRBD1 aligns across 9 bases. Trimming cost V 6 bases and J 3 bases; bases outside gene matches: 8. Germline V gene data show CDR1 as MGHDK and CDR2 as SYGVNS. The CDR3 length is 15 residues. The CDR3 here is CASRTATGGDYGYTF. For the CDR3, the DNA is TGTGCCAGCAGGACGGCCACAGGGGGCGACTATGGCTACACCTTC.

J is TRBJ2-1 and V is TRBV19; tentative D call: TRBD1 (6 bases). The CDR3 runs 16 residues. Per the germline V gene, CDR1 is LNHDA and CDR2 is SQIVND (reference sequence). Trimming left V 7 bases short and J 1 base short, with 17 bases between. CDR3 bases: TGTGCCAGTACCCCCCTAGGGGGTGGGTCCTACAATGAGCAGTTCTTC. Translated: CASTPLGGGSYNEQFF.

The V and J genes are TRBV2 and TRBJ2-3; perhaps TRBD1 as D (5 bases). V lost 6 bases and J lost 2, with 9 bases in between. CDR1 is SNHLY and CDR2 is FYNNEI in the germline V gene. The CDR3 extends over 13 amino acids. CDR3 sequence (DNA): TGTGCCAGCAGGACAGAGTTCACAGATACGCAGTATTTT. This encodes CASRTEFTDTQYF.

The chain is built from TRBV2 and TRBJ1-1; 8 bases match TRBD1. The CDR3 runs to 15 residues. Germline-derived CDR1 and CDR2 are SNHLY and FYNNEI. With 5 bases clipped from V and 7 bases from J, the junction kept 12 bases outside the gene matches. In nucleotides, the CDR3 is TGTGCCAGCAGTCTTAGACAGGGGATCTGGGTTGAAGCTTTCTTT. Protein sequence: CASSLRQGIWVEAFF. The complete variable domain, with remaining parts taken from reference TRBV2 and TRBJ1-1, reads EPEVTQTPSHQVTQMGQEVILRCVPISNHLYFYWYRQILGQKVEFLVSFYNNEISEKSEIFDDQFSVERPDGSNFTLKIRSTKLEDSAMYFCASSLRQGIWVEAFFGQGTRLTVV.

This clone was seen a handful of times. This chain links TRBV2 with TRBJ1-6; D perhaps matches TRBD1 (6 bases). V lost 7 bases, J lost 9 bases, and 19 bases lay in between. The germline V gene encodes CDR1 SNHLY and CDR2 FYNNEI. The CDR3 length is 15 residues. The CDR3 DNA reads TGTGCCAGCAACTCCGAGGGGGACGGACTTTCACCCCTCCACTTT. It yields the protein CASNSEGDGLSPLHF.

About this clone itself: The sample contains more than one DNA sequence encoding this CDR3. The rearrangement joins TRBV28 to TRBJ1-5, with 8 positions matching TRBD1. The trim removed 6 bases at V and 7 bases at J, leaving 8 bases unmatched. CDR3 length: 14 residues. Germline V lookup: CDR1 MDHEN, CDR2 SYDVKM. The CDR3 DNA reads TGTGCCAGCAGCTCCCGACAGGGGAGCCAGCCCCAGCATTTT. It specifies CASSSRQGSQPQHF.

V is TRBV30 and J is TRBJ2-5, with 7 bases identical to TRBD1. The J segment lost 5 bases and the V segment lost 1 base, leaving 4 bases of the junction unmatched. The CDR3 is made up of 13 amino acids. Germline CDR1 and CDR2: GTSNPN and SVGIG (reference sequence). CDR3 region: CAWSGQGWETQYF. The DNA for the CDR3 is TGTGCCTGGAGTGGACAGGGTTGGGAGACCCAGTACTTC.